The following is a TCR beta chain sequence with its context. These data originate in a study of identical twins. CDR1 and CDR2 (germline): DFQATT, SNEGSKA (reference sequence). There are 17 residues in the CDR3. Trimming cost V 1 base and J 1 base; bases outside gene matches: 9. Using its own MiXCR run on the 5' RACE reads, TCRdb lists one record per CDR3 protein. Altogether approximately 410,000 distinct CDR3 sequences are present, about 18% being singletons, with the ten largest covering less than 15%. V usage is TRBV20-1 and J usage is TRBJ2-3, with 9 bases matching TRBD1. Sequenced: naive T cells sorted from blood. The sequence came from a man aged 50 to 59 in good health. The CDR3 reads CSARGGGGTGRTDTQYF. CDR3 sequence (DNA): TGCAGTGCTAGAGGGGGGGGAGGGACAGGGCGCACAGATACGCAGTATTTT.